The clone carrying this T cell receptor (beta chain) was seen at least ten times. Its antigen remains unknown. Researchers defined stable Graves' hyperthyroidism as no ophthalmopathy progression within 18 months. Lactation, pregnancy, other autoimmune disease or uncontrolled infection excluded patients. Isolation of PBMCs was performed on about 9.9 ml fresh peripheral blood. This sample is part of a study of T cells in Graves' hyperthyroidism and ophthalmopathy. Whole-study results and caveats: Separating ophthalmopathy from stable hyperthyroidism was achieved by a 13 V-J model.

The CDR3 covers 14 residues. Germline V gene data show CDR1 as MDHEN and CDR2 as SYDVKM. Between the trimmed V and J ends, which lost 5 bases and 14 bases, there was a span of 24 bases. Amplification of TCR beta CDR3 regions was performed using RNA transcripts as template. The TCR CDR3 was amplified in a first-round RT-PCR using the HTBI primer set. TCRdb called the multiplex PCR reads again in MiXCR, with one record for every CDR3 protein. The sample consists of roughly 630,000 distinct CDR3 sequences, 15% to 18% of them appearing once. The TCR was taken from a woman under 40 with Graves' hyperthyroidism. The sample comprised blood. This rearrangement joins TRBV28 to TRBJ2-5; D is perhaps TRBD1 (6 bases). The CDR3: CASSISRDTRDSYF. The DNA of the CDR3 is TGTGCCAGCAGTATATCCCGGGACACGAGAGACTCATACTTC.